These 32 T cell receptor beta chains were sequenced from one sample in a study of T-cell reconstitution after alpha-beta-depleted transplantation in children. Molecular barcoding with unique molecular identifiers was used for the TCRbeta library. TCRdb processed the PCR reads anew with MiXCR; each CDR3 protein has one entry. The table has 250,000 to 350,000 distinct CDR3 sequences, over 20% seen once. The specimen was PBMCs, mostly from graft donor cells, collected 180 days after TCRalphabeta/CD19-depleted stem cell transplant. The origin of the receptors is a male patient younger than 18 who had a stem cell transplant for acute lymphoblastic leukemia, so the T cells may come from the graft donor.

The chain couples TRBV20-1 to TRBJ2-1; 7 nucleotides align to TRBD2. CDR1 and CDR2 (germline): DFQATT, SNEGSKA (reference sequence). The V and J ends lost 3 bases and 4 bases, in that order; junction bases with no gene match: 3. There are 13 residues in the CDR3. The CDR3 bases are TGCAGTGCTAGCGGGGGGAATTACAATGAGCAGTTCTTC. Encoded protein: CSASGGNYNEQFF.

The V call is TRBV5-1, the J call TRBJ1-1, with 7 nucleotides matching TRBD1. Looked up from germline, CDR1 is SGHRS and CDR2 is YFSETQ. CDR3 length equals 15 residues. V gave up 0 bases and J gave up 4 bases; unmatched junction bases: 6. The CDR3 spells CASSLEAGGITEAFF. CDR3 sequence (DNA): TGCGCCAGCAGCTTGGAAGCAGGGGGTATCACTGAAGCTTTCTTT.

This chain links TRBV6-2 or TRBV6-3 with TRBJ2-5, with TRBD2 matching over 8 bases. Germline assignment: CDR1 MNHEY and CDR2 SVGEGT. V lost 8 bases, J lost 1 base, and 9 bases stayed unmatched. The CDR3 totals 15 residues. CDR3 DNA: TGTGCCAGCTGCCCCAGGACTAGCCGCCAAGAGACCCAGTACTTC. Protein: CASCPRTSRQETQYF.

This clonotype was found a few times. The V and J genes are TRBV7-2 and TRBJ2-3, with a possible D match to TRBD2 (6 bases). Germline V gives CDR1 SGHTA, CDR2 FQGNSA. V was pared by 1 base and J by 6 bases, with 11 bases between. The CDR3 runs to 14 residues. CDR3 in amino acids: CASSLVPGVDTQYF. CDR3 coding DNA: TGTGCCAGCAGCTTAGTCCCGGGGGTGGATACGCAGTATTTT.

The chain couples TRBV11-1 to TRBJ2-7; TRBD1 agrees at 9 bases. This CDR3 spans 19 amino acids. Germline V gene sequence: CDR1 SGHAT, CDR2 FQDESV (reference sequence). V shed 7 bases and J 1 base; nucleotides not matched to a gene: 20. Written as DNA, the CDR3 is TGTGCCAGCATCAATTACATACCGGGACAGGGTTTCAGGTCCTACGAGCAGTACTTC. It translates to CASINYIPGQGFRSYEQYF.

The chain combines TRBV5-5 with TRBJ2-5; D might be TRBD1 or TRBD2, each matching 5 bases. CDR1 is SGHKS and CDR2 is YYEKEE in the germline V gene (reference sequence). This CDR3 spans 14 amino acids. With 6 bases removed from V and 3 bases from J, the gap between germline ends came to 15 bases. CDR3: CASIAVGAKETQYF. CDR3 in DNA: TGTGCCAGCATAGCCGTCGGGGCCAAAGAGACCCAGTACTTC.

This clonotype was counted a few times. V and J are TRBV5-1 and TRBJ2-4; a possible D gene is TRBD1 (6 bases). The CDR3 runs 14 residues. V lost 0 bases to trimming and J lost 6 bases, with 10 bases between them. Germline V gene sequence: CDR1 SGHRS, CDR2 YFSETQ. The CDR3 DNA reads TGCGCCAGCAGCTTGGTTCAGGGGACAAACATTCAGTACTTC. Translation gives CASSLVQGTNIQYF.

The chain employs TRBV5-1 and TRBJ2-1; perhaps TRBD2 as D (5 bases). The CDR3 contains 17 residues. Trimming stripped 1 base from V and 6 bases from J, with 20 bases between. Germline CDR1 and CDR2: SGHRS and YFSETQ. In DNA, the CDR3 is TGCGCCAGCAGCTTGTCCCTCCGACCCCTACGGGGCAATGAGCAGTTCTTC. Amino acid sequence: CASSLSLRPLRGNEQFF.

The chain employs TRBV7-2 and TRBJ2-1, with D maybe TRBD2 (6 bases). The germline V and J ends were trimmed by 0 bases and 5 bases, with 17 bases remaining between them. CDR3 length: 17 residues. Germline assignment: CDR1 SGHTA and CDR2 FQGNSA. Here the CDR3 reads CASSLAFALANDNEQFF. Written as DNA, the CDR3 is TGTGCCAGCAGCTTAGCGTTCGCCCTAGCGAATGACAATGAGCAGTTCTTC.

Many counts were recorded for this clonotype. V is TRBV20-1 and J is TRBJ1-2; TRBD1 matches at 9 bases. J gave up 6 bases and V 0 bases, and 8 bases lay outside the gene matches. Germline CDR1 reads DFQATT; CDR2 reads SNEGSKA (reference sequence). The CDR3 spans 15 residues. The CDR3 region is CSARDPGTGFDGYTF. The CDR3 nucleotides read TGCAGTGCTAGAGATCCAGGGACAGGGTTTGATGGCTACACCTTC.

The table lists this clonotype with many counts. The chain carries TRBV12-3 or TRBV12-4 and TRBJ2-3; D ambiguous. The CDR3 is made up of 12 amino acids. V was pared by 5 bases and J by 4 bases, with 7 bases between. CDR3 residues: CASSPLPDTQYF. The CDR3 region has the DNA TGTGCCAGCAGTCCGCTTCCAGATACGCAGTATTTT.

The chain joins TRBV5-1 to TRBJ2-7, with 8 bases aligning to TRBD2. This CDR3 has 15 residues. Per germline, CDR1 SGHRS and CDR2 YFSETQ. With V trimmed by 0 bases and J by 2 bases, 4 bases remained unmatched. In nucleotides, the CDR3 is TGCGCCAGCAGCTTGGGCCAAGCGGGGGCCTACGAGCAGTACTTC. It translates to CASSLGQAGAYEQYF.

This clonotype was detected a few times. The V call is TRBV5-5, the J call TRBJ2-2; 9 bases agree with TRBD2. Germline lookup yields CDR1 SGHKS and CDR2 YYEKEE (reference sequence). CDR3 length: 15 amino acids. V was clipped by 3 bases and J by 3 bases; unmatched bases: 3. CDR3 sequence reads: CASSYSSGDTGELFF. The CDR3 nucleotides read TGTGCCAGCAGCTATTCTAGCGGGGACACCGGGGAGCTGTTTTTT.

J is TRBJ1-2 and V is TRBV18; D remains ambiguous. Trimming pared 0 bases from V and 0 bases from J, leaving 5 bases between. The CDR3 contains 14 residues. Germline CDR1 KGHSH, CDR2 LQKENI. The CDR3 DNA reads as TGTGCCAGCTCACCACCGGGGACTAACTATGGCTACACCTTC. Residues: CASSPPGTNYGYTF.

A few counts support this clonotype. V and J are TRBV7-7 and TRBJ2-7; D not resolved. The CDR3 consists of 13 residues. Trimming stripped 5 bases from V and 0 bases from J, with 8 bases between. CDR1 is SSHAT and CDR2 is FNYEAQ in the germline V gene (reference sequence). The CDR3: CASSPHRSYEQYF. The CDR3, as DNA: TGTGCCAGCAGCCCGCATCGCTCCTACGAGCAGTACTTC.

The DNA for the CDR3 is TGCGCCAGCAGCTTCATTGGAAACACTGAAGCTTTCTTT. Its translation: CASSFIGNTEAFF. J is TRBJ1-1 and V is TRBV5-1; unclear D gene. Germline V gives CDR1 SGHRS, CDR2 YFSETQ. With 2 bases removed from V and 2 bases from J, the gap between germline ends came to 7 bases. The CDR3 has 13 residues.

J is TRBJ1-1 and V is TRBV30; a possible D gene is TRBD1 (6 bases). The CDR3 is 11 amino acids. The V end was cut by 5 bases, the J end by 8 bases, with 12 bases between. The V gene's germline CDR1 is GTSNPN and CDR2 SVGIG (reference sequence). The CDR3 DNA reads TGTGCCTGGGGGACCGGGACAGAAGCTTTCTTT. It encodes CAWGTGTEAFF.

The CDR3 reads CASSRWGNTEAFF. The CDR3 DNA sequence: TGTGCCAGCAGTCGCTGGGGGAATACTGAAGCTTTCTTT. This rearrangement joins TRBV12-3 or TRBV12-4 to TRBJ1-1; weak D call: TRBD1 (5 bases). Between the trimmed V and J ends, which lost 5 bases and 5 bases, there was a span of 12 bases. This CDR3 has 13 amino acids.

The gene calls are TRBV20-1 and TRBJ2-4, with a weak D call TRBD2 (5 bases). Germline V CDR1 and CDR2: DFQATT, SNEGSKA (reference sequence). V shed 3 bases and J shed 0 bases, with 6 bases lying between them. The CDR3 extends over 13 amino acids. CDR3 sequence reads: CSASGLAKNIQYF. For the CDR3, the DNA is TGCAGTGCTAGCGGACTAGCCAAAAACATTCAGTACTTC.

This clonotype was counted once. The chain recombines TRBV6-1 with TRBJ2-5, with 7 bases aligning to TRBD2. This CDR3 contains 13 residues. V dropped 6 bases and J dropped 2; count of bases not matched to a gene: 3. Germline V lookup: CDR1 MNHNS, CDR2 SASEGT. The CDR3 region is CASRSSGQETQYF. As DNA, the CDR3 is TGTGCCAGCAGGTCTAGCGGACAAGAGACCCAGTACTTC.

This clonotype was recorded only once. The genes are TRBV6-5 and TRBJ1-2; weak D call: TRBD1 (5 bases). The V and J ends lost 2 bases and 4 bases respectively, with 14 bases between them. Germline V gene data show CDR1 as MNHEY and CDR2 as SVGAGI. The CDR3 length is 15 residues. The CDR3 DNA reads TGTGCCAGCAGTTACGCGGGGGATCCTACCTATGGCTACACCTTC. Translated: CASSYAGDPTYGYTF.

The CDR3 nucleotides read TGTGCCAGCGACTGGACAGGGGGACTTAATCAGCCCCAGCATTTT. Amino acid sequence: CASDWTGGLNQPQHF. This chain uses TRBV6-5 with TRBJ1-5, with TRBD1 matching over 10 bases. CDR3 length equals 15 residues. V was clipped by 8 bases and J by 4 bases; unmatched bases: 8. Germline CDR1 reads MNHEY; CDR2 reads SVGAGI.

This clonotype was counted only a few times. This chain uses TRBV20-1 with TRBJ2-7, with D tentatively TRBD1 (6 bases). Trimming removed 0 bases from V and 7 bases from J, with 19 bases in between. CDR3 length equals 15 residues. From germline, CDR1 is DFQATT and CDR2 SNEGSKA (reference sequence). The CDR3 DNA sequence: TGCAGTGCTAGAGATCGCCAAGGGGGACCAAGGGAGCAGTACTTC. It codes for CSARDRQGGPREQYF.

The chain is built from TRBV7-9 and TRBJ2-3, with D maybe TRBD2 (5 bases). Trimming took 0 bases from V and 0 from J, leaving 7 bases between them. The CDR3 length is 15 residues. Germline CDR1 is SEHNR and CDR2 is FQNEAQ (reference sequence). CDR3 nucleotide sequence: TGTGCCAGCAGCTTAGCGGGAGTCAGCACAGATACGCAGTATTTT. Protein product: CASSLAGVSTDTQYF. Complete variable domain (other parts from reference TRBV7-9 and TRBJ2-3): DTGVSQNPRHKITKRGQNVTFRCDPISEHNRLYWYRQTLGQGPEFLTYFQNEAQLEKSRLLSDRFSAERPKGSFSTLEIQRTEQGDSAMYLCASSLAGVSTDTQYFGPGTRLTVL.

V is TRBV20-1 and J is TRBJ1-1; D not certain. V lost 6 bases, J lost 3 bases, and 11 bases lay in between. CDR1 is DFQATT and CDR2 is SNEGSKA in the germline V gene (reference sequence). The CDR3 spans 12 residues. This chain's CDR3 is CSATKLDTEAFF. CDR3 sequence (DNA): TGCAGTGCGACCAAGCTGGACACTGAAGCTTTCTTT.

The chain couples TRBV5-1 to TRBJ2-5; weak D call: TRBD2 (6 bases). CDR3 length equals 13 residues. Germline lookup yields CDR1 SGHRS and CDR2 YFSETQ. Trimming shortened V by 4 bases and J by 9 bases, and 16 bases separated the two germline ends. The CDR3 region is CASSPGRGGAQYF. The CDR3 nucleotides are TGCGCCAGCAGCCCGGGACGCGGAGGGGCCCAGTACTTC.

In its sample, this clonotype was seen many times. The genes are TRBV5-1 and TRBJ2-5; no clear D. V dropped 6 bases and J dropped 7 bases, with 13 bases sitting between them. The CDR3 spans 12 residues. Germline V gene data show CDR1 as SGHRS and CDR2 as YFSETQ. CDR3 nucleotide sequence: TGCGCCAGCAAGTTATCGGGCAGGACCCAGTACTTC. It yields the protein CASKLSGRTQYF.

The J gene is TRBJ2-1, the V gene TRBV29-1; 12 bases are shared with TRBD2. V was clipped by 3 bases and J by 7 bases; unmatched bases: 16. The CDR3 is made up of 18 amino acids. Germline CDR1 SQVTM, CDR2 ANQGSEA. The DNA of the CDR3 is TGCAGCGTTGAGTTTCAAAGTAGCCTAGCGGGAGGGCCTAATGAGCAGTTCTTC. Protein sequence: CSVEFQSSLAGGPNEQFF.

This clonotype appeared a few times. CDR3 region: CASSHGQGWALAPLHF. The DNA of the CDR3 is TGCGCCAGCAGCCACGGACAGGGGTGGGCCCTGGCACCCCTCCACTTT. The chain links TRBV4-1 to TRBJ1-6; the match to TRBD1 covers 9 bases. The CDR3 sequence is 16 residues long. V lost 3 bases, J lost 11 bases, and 11 bases stayed unmatched. Per the germline V gene, CDR1 is MGHRA and CDR2 is YSYEKL.

The rearrangement joins TRBV7-9 to TRBJ2-7; 8 bases align to TRBD1. This CDR3 has 14 residues. In germline, CDR1 is SEHNR, CDR2 FQNEAQ (reference sequence). Germline trimming cut 2 bases from V and 2 bases from J; bases unmatched to any gene: 2. The CDR3: CASSLLTGAYEQYF. CDR3 sequence (DNA): TGTGCCAGCAGCTTATTGACAGGGGCCTACGAGCAGTACTTC.

This sequence joins TRBV21-1 and TRBJ2-3; the table calls TRBD1, which could not be checked here. TRBV21-1 is flagged as a pseudogene. The CDR3 has 15 residues. The CDR3 coding sequence is TGTGCCAGCAGCAAACCACAGGGGGCAGGGGATACGCAGTATTTT. Translating it yields CASSKPQGAGDTQYF.

In its sample, this clonotype was seen a few times. The chain is built from TRBV12-3 or TRBV12-4 and TRBJ2-1; 7 nucleotides align to TRBD1. The ends lost 6 bases at V and 10 bases at J; junction bases unmatched: 3. The length of the CDR3 is 11 residues. The CDR3 loop reads CASRGGREQFF. In DNA, the CDR3 is TGTGCCAGCAGAGGGGGCAGGGAGCAGTTCTTC.